Listed below are T cell receptor beta chains from one sample, sequenced in a study of blood T cell repertoires in COVID-19. Profiling relied on immunoSEQ multiplex PCR, and the TCRdb table lists in-frame clones only, not all of them. The profile shows fewer than 30,000 clones, roughly 89% of them singletons. Sequencing was done on a sample of peripheral blood. All receptors come from a human donor in a cohort sampled during active COVID-19. Both conserved end residues are trimmed from each CDR3. The order of the fields is V gene, J gene, CDR3 protein.

V gene: TRBV6-1; J gene: TRBJ2-1; CDR3 protein: ASSDPLRGSLANNEQF
V gene: TRBV19; J gene: TRBJ2-7; CDR3 protein: ASSILAGVRRDEQY
V gene: TRBV2; J gene: TRBJ1-5; CDR3 protein: ASSDARGQPQH
V gene: TRBV7-6; J gene: TRBJ1-2; CDR3 protein: ASSSGTGGYT
V gene: TRBV5-1; J gene: TRBJ1-6; CDR3 protein: ASSTGGENSPLH
V gene: TRBV28; J gene: TRBJ2-7; CDR3 protein: ASSSRTSGKYEQY
V gene: TRBV5-6; J gene: TRBJ1-1; CDR3 protein: ASSLTGITWNTEAF
V gene: TRBV12-5; J gene: TRBJ1-1; CDR3 protein: ASGRTGNTEAF
V gene: TRBV28; J gene: TRBJ2-2; CDR3 protein: ASSPGPSGTGELF
V gene: TRBV6-5; J gene: TRBJ2-1; CDR3 protein: ASSGTSGNNEQF
V gene: TRBV5-1; J gene: TRBJ2-1; CDR3 protein: ASSPRPSLEQF
V gene: TRBV2; J gene: TRBJ1-3; CDR3 protein: ASSRQGLGNTIY
V gene: TRBV6-5; J gene: TRBJ2-7; CDR3 protein: ASRDPTGTYEQY
V gene: TRBV28; J gene: TRBJ2-1; CDR3 protein: ASSWGTDTGEQF
V gene: TRBV19; J gene: TRBJ1-2; CDR3 protein: ASSTGTVILGYGYT
V gene: TRBV7-2; J gene: TRBJ1-2; CDR3 protein: ASSLGNTGYT
V gene: TRBV7-2; J gene: TRBJ2-5; CDR3 protein: ASSLLPGTQY
V gene: TRBV6-5; J gene: TRBJ1-1; CDR3 protein: ASSPTGGKNTEAF
V gene: TRBV27; J gene: TRBJ2-3; CDR3 protein: ASSLPPGDTQY
V gene: TRBV7-8; J gene: TRBJ2-7; CDR3 protein: ASSSETGRYEQY
V gene: TRBV4-2; J gene: TRBJ2-1; CDR3 protein: ASSPFGTSGRDNEQF
V gene: TRBV11-3; J gene: TRBJ2-1; CDR3 protein: ASSLVGGYNEQF
V gene: TRBV24-1; J gene: TRBJ2-1; CDR3 protein: ATSETLGGRFGEQF
V gene: TRBV21-1; J gene: TRBJ2-1; CDR3 protein: ASSKAVTSPISYNEQF
V gene: TRBV6-2/TRBV6-3; J gene: TRBJ2-5; CDR3 protein: ASSFAGTSLETQY
V gene: TRBV24-1; J gene: TRBJ2-1; CDR3 protein: ATSDWTGYNEQF
V gene: TRBV29-1; J gene: TRBJ2-5; CDR3 protein: SVGASSGIPETQY